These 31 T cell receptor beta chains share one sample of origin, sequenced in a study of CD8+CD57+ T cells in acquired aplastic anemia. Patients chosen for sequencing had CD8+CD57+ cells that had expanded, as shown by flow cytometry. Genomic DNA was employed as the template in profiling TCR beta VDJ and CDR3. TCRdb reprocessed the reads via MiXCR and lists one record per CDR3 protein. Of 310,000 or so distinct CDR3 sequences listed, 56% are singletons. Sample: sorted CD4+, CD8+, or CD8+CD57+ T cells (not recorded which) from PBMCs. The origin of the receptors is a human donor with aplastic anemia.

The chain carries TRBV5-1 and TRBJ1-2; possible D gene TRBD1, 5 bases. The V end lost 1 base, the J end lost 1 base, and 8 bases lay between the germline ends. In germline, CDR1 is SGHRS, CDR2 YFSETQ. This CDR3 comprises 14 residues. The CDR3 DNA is TGCGCCAGCAGCTTGCGAGGGGATAACTATGGCTACACCTTC. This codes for CASSLRGDNYGYTF.

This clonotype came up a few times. In DNA form, the CDR3 reads TGCAGCGTTGAAGGGGGCCGGACCCAGTACTTC. Translated: CSVEGGRTQYF. This chain joins TRBV29-1 and TRBJ2-5; possible D gene TRBD1, 5 bases. V lost 1 base and J lost 7, with 7 bases in between. Per the germline V gene, CDR1 is SQVTM and CDR2 is ANQGSEA. This CDR3 has 11 amino acids. The variable domain in full, with the rest retrieved from reference TRBV29-1 and TRBJ2-5, is SAVISQKPSRDICQRGTSLTIQCQVDSQVTMMFWYRQQPGQSLTLIATANQGSEATYESGFVIDKFPISRPNLTFSTLTVSNMSPEDSSIYLCSVEGGRTQYFGPGTRLLVL.

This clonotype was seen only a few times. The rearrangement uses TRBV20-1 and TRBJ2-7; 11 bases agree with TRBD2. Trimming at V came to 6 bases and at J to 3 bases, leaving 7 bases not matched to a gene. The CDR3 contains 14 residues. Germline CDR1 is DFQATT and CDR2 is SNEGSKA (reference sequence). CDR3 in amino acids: CSAKTSGVVYEQYF. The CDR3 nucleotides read TGCAGTGCAAAGACTAGCGGGGTTGTCTACGAGCAGTACTTC.

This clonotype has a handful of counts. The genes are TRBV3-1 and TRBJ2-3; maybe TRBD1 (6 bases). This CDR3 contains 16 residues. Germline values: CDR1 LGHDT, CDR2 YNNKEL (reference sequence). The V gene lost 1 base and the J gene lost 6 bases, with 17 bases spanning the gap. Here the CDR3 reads CASSQGTGFRGDTQYF. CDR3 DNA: TGTGCCAGCAGCCAAGGGACCGGGTTTAGGGGGGATACGCAGTATTTT.

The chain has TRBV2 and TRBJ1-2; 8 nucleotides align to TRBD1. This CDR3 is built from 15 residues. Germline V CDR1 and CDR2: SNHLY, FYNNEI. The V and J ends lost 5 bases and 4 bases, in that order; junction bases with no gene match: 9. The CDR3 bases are TGTGCCAGCAGTCCCAGACAGGGGAGAAGCTATGGCTACACCTTC. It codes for CASSPRQGRSYGYTF.

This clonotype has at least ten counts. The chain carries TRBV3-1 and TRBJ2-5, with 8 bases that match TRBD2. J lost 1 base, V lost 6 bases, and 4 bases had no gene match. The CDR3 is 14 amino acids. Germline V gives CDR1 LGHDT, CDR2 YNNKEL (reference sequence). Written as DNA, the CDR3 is TGTGCCAGCAGGATTAGCGGGGCCCAAGAGACCCAGTACTTC. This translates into CASRISGAQETQYF.

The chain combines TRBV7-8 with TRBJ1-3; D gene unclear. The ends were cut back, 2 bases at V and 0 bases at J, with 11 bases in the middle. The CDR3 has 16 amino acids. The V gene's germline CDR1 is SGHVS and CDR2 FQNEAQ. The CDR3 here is CASSLRPRGSGNTIYF. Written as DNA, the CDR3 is TGTGCCAGCAGCTTACGGCCCCGAGGCTCTGGAAACACCATATATTTT.

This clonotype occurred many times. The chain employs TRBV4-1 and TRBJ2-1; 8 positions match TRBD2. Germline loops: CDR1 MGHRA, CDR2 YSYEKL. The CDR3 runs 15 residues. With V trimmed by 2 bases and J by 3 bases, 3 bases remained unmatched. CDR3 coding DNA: TGCGCCAGCAGCCAACTAGCGGGCGGCTACAATGAGCAGTTCTTC. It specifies CASSQLAGGYNEQFF.

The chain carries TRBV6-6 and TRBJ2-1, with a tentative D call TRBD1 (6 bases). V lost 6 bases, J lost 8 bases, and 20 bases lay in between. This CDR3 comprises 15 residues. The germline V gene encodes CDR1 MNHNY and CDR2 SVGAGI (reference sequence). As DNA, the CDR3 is TGTGCCAGCAGCGGAGTACAACAGGGTGGCGATGAGCAGTTCTTC. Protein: CASSGVQQGGDEQFF.

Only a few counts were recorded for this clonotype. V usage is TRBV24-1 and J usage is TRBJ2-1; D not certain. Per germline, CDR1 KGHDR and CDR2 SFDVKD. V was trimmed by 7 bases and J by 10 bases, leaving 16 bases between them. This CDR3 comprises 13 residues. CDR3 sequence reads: CATSNSLQGEQFF. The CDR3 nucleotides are TGTGCCACCAGCAACAGTTTACAAGGGGAGCAGTTCTTC.

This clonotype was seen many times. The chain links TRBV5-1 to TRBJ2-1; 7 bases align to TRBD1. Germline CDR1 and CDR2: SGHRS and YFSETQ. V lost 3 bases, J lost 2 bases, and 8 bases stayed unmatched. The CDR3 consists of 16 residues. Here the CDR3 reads CASSSEDGTAYNEQFF. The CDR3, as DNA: TGCGCCAGCAGCTCGGAGGACGGGACAGCCTACAATGAGCAGTTCTTC.

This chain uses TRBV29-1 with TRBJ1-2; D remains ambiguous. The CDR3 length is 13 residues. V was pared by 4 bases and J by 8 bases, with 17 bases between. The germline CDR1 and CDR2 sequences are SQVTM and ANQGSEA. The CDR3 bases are TGCAGCGTTGCTGGCAGTCCTGGAAGGGGCTACACCTTC. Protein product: CSVAGSPGRGYTF. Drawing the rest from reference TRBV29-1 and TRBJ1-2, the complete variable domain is SAVISQKPSRDICQRGTSLTIQCQVDSQVTMMFWYRQQPGQSLTLIATANQGSEATYESGFVIDKFPISRPNLTFSTLTVSNMSPEDSSIYLCSVAGSPGRGYTFGSGTRLTVV.

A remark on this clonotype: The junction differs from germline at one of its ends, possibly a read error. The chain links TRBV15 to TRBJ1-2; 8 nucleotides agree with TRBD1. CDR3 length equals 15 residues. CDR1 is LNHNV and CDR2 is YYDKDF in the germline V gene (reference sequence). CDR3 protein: CVTSTGAGGGYGYTF. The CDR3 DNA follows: TGTGTCACCAGCACCGGGGCAGGGGGCGGCTATGGCTACACCTTC. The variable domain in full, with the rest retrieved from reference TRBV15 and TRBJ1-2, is DAMVIQNPRYQVTQFGKPVTLSCSQTLNHNVMYWYQQKSSQAPKLLFHYYDKDFNNEADTPDNFQSRRPNTSFCFLDIRSPGLGDTAMYLCVTSTGAGGGYGYTFGSGTRLTVV.

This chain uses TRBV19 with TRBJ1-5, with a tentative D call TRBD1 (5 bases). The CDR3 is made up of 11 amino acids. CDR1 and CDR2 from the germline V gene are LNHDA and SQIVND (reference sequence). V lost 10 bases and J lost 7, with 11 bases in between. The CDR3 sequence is CATGEGQPQHF. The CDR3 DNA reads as TGTGCCACTGGCGAGGGGCAGCCCCAGCATTTT.

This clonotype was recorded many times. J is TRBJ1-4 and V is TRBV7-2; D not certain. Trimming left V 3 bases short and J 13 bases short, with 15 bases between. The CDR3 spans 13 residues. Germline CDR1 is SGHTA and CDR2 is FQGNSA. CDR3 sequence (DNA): TGTGCCAGCAGCTTTCCAAACATGGTAGGACTGTTTTTT. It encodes CASSFPNMVGLFF. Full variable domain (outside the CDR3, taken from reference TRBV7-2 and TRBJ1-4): GAGVSQSPSNKVTEKGKDVELRCDPISGHTALYWYRQSLGQGLEFLIYFQGNSAPDKSGLPSDRFSAERTGGSVSTLTIQRTQQEDSAVYLCASSFPNMVGLFFGSGTQLSVL.

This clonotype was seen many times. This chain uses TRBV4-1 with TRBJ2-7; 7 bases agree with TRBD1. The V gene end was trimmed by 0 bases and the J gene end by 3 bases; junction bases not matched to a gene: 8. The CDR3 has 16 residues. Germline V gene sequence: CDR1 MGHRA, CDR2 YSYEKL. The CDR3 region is CASSQDIQGLRYEQYF. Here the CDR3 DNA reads TGCGCCAGCAGCCAAGACATACAGGGGCTCCGCTACGAGCAGTACTTC.

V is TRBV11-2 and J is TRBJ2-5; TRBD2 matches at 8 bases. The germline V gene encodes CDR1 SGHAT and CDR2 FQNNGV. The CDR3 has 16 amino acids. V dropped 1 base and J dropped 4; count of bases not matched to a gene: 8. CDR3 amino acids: CASSLVEGGGTETQYF. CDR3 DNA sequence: TGTGCCAGCAGCTTAGTAGAAGGCGGGGGGACAGAGACCCAGTACTTC.

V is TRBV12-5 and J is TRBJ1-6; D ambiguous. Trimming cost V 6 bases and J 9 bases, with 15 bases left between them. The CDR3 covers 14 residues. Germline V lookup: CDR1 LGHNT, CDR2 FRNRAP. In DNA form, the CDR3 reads TGTGCTAGTGGCCCTCGACGTTCGGGTTCACCCCTCCACTTT. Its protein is CASGPRRSGSPLHF.

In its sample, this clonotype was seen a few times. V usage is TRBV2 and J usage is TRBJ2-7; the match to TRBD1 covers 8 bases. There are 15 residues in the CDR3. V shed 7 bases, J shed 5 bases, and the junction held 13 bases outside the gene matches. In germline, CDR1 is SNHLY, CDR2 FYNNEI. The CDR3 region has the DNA TGTGCCAGCACCCAGCAAAGGACAGGGTCGAACGAGCAGTACTTC. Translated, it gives CASTQQRTGSNEQYF.

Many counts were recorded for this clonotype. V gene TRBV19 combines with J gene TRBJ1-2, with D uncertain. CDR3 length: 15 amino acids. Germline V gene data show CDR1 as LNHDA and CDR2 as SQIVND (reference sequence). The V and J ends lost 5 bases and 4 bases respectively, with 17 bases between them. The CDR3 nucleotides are TGTGCCAGTAGTGTGTACAGCGATCCCCTCTATGGCTACACCTTC. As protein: CASSVYSDPLYGYTF.

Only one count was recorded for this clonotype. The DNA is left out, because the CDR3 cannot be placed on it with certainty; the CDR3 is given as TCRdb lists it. CDR3 loop: CASRAAASTSAVLHPWETQYF. This chain links TRBV5-1 with TRBJ2-5; the table calls TRBD2, which could not be checked here. Germline V CDR1 and CDR2: SGHRS, YFSETQ. The CDR3 length is 21 residues, termini included.

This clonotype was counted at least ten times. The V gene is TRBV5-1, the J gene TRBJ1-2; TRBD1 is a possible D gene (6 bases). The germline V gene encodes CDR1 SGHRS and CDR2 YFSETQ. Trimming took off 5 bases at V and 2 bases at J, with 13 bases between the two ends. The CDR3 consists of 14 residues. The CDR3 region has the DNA TGCGCCAGCAGGCCCGGGACAAACAACTATGGCTACACCTTC. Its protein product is CASRPGTNNYGYTF.

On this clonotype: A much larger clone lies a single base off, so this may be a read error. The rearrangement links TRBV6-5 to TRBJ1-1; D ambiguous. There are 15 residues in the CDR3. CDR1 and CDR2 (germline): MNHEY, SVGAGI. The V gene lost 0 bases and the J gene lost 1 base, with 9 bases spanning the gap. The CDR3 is CASSYSGIPNTEAFF. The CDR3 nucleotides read TGTGCCAGCAGTTACTCCGGCATCCCGAACACTGAAGCTTTCTTT.

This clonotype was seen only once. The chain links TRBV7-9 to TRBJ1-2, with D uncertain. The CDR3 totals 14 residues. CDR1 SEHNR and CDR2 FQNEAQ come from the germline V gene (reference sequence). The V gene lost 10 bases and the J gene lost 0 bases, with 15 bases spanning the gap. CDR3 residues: CAITSREANYGYTF. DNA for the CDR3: TGTGCCATCACTTCACGAGAGGCTAACTATGGCTACACCTTC.

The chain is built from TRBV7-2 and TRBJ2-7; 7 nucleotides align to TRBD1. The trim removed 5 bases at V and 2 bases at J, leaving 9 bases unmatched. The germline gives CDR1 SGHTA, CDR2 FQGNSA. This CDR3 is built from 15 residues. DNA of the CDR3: TGTGCCAGCAGCAGGGGACAGCAACTGGCCTACGAGCAGTACTTC. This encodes CASSRGQQLAYEQYF.

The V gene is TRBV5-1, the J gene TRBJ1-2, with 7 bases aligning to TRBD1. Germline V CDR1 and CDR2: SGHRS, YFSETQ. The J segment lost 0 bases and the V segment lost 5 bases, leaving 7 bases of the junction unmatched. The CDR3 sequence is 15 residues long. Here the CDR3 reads CASRPTGLANYGYTF. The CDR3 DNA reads TGCGCCAGCAGGCCGACAGGGCTAGCTAACTATGGCTACACCTTC.

The CDR3 sequence: CASSQAGLGETQYF. CDR3 bases: TGTGCCAGCAGCCAAGCGGGACTAGGAGAGACCCAGTACTTC. The V call is TRBV14, the J call TRBJ2-5, with TRBD2 matching over 8 bases. Germline CDR1 reads SGHDN; CDR2 reads FVKESK. This CDR3 is 14 amino acids long. With 1 base clipped from V and 4 bases from J, the junction kept 2 bases outside the gene matches.

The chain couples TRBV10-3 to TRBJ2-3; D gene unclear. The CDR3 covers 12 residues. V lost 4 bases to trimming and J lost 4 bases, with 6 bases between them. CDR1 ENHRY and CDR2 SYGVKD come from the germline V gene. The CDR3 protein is CAISGMADTQYF. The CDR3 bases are TGTGCCATCAGTGGGATGGCAGATACGCAGTATTTT.

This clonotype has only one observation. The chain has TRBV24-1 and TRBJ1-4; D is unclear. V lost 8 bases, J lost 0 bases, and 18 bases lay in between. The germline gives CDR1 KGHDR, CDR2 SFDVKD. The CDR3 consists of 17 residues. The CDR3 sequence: CATTSGRIGTTNEKLFF. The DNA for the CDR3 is TGTGCCACCACCTCGGGCCGGATTGGAACAACTAATGAAAAACTGTTTTTT.

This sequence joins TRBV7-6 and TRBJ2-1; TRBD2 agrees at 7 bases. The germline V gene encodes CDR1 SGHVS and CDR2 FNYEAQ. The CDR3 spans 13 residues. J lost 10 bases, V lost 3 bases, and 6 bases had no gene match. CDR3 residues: CASSFEPGLEQFF. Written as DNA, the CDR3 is TGTGCCAGCAGCTTTGAACCGGGACTAGAGCAGTTCTTC.

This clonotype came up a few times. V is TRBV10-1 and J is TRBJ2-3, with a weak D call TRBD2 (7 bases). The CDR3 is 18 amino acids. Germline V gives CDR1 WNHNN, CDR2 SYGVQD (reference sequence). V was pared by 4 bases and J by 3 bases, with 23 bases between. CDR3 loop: CASSAPLGAGASTDTQYF. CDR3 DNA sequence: TGCGCCAGCAGTGCGCCCTTGGGGGCGGGAGCTAGTACAGATACGCAGTATTTT.